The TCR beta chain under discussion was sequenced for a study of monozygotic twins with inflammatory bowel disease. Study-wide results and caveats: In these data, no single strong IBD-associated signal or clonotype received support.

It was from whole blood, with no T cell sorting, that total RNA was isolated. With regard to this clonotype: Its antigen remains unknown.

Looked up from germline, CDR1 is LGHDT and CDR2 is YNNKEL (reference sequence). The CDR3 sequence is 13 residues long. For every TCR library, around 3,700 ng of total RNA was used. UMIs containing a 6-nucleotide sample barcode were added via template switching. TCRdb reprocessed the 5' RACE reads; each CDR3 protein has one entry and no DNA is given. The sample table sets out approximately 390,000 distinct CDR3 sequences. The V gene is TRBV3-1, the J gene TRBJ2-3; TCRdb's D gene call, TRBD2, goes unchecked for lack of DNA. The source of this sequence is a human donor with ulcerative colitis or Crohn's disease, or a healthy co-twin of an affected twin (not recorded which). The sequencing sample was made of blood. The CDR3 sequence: CASSQVEGDTQYF.